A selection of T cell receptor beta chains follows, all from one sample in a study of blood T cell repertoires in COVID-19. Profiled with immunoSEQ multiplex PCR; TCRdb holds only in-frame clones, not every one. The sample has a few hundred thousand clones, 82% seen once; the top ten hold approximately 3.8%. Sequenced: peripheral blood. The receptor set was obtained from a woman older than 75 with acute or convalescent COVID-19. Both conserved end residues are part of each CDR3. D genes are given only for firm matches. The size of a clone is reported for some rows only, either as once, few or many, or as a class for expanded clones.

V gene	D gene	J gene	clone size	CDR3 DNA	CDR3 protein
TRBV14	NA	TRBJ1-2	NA	TGTGCCAGCAGCCAAGATAATGCCAGGGAAAACTATGGCTACACCTTC	CASSQDNARENYGYTF
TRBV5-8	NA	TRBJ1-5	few	TGTGCCAGCAGCTTGCGATGGGGCACCCAGCCCCAGCATTTT	CASSLRWGTQPQHF
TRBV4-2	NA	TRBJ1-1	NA	TGTGCCAGCAGCGCAACACAGAGAAACACTGAAGCTTTCTTT	CASSATQRNTEAFF
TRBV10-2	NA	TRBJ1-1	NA	TGCGCCAGCCGAGCCGGGGGTATGAACACTGAAGCTTTCTTT	CASRAGGMNTEAFF
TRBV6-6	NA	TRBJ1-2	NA	TGTGCCAGCAGTTACTCAGCGGGTGGCTACACCTTC	CASSYSAGGYTF
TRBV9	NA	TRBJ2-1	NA	TGTGCCAGCAGCCTTTATACGGGATACAATGAGCAGTTCTTC	CASSLYTGYNEQFF
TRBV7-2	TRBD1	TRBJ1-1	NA	TGTGCCAGCAGCTTCAACCAGGGACAGGGGGCTACTGAAGCTTTCTTT	CASSFNQGQGATEAFF
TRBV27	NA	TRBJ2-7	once	TGTGCCAGCAGCTCGTTGGGCCTCTACGAGCAGTACTTC	CASSSLGLYEQYF
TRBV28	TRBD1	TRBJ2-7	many	TGTGCCAGCAGTGGTCCCGGGACAGGGGGCTACGAGCAGTACTTC	CASSGPGTGGYEQYF
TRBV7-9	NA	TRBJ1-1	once	TGTGCCAGCAGCAGAAGACAGTCGGGTACTGAAGCTTTCTTT	CASSRRQSGTEAFF
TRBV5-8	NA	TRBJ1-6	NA	TGTGCCAGCAGCCGCCAGCTAAGACGGGATTCACCCCTCCACTTT	CASSRQLRRDSPLHF
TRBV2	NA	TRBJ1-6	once	TGTGCCAGCAGTTTAAACTCCCTTGGCTATAATTCACCCCTCCACTTT	CASSLNSLGYNSPLHF
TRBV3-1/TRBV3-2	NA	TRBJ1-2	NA	TGTGCCAGCAGCCAAGTAGAGCTCGGCTACACCTTC	CASSQVELGYTF
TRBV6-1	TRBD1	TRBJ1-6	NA	TGTGCCAGCACCTACAGGGGTGCACCCCTCCACTTT	CASTYRGAPLHF
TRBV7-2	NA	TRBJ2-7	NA	TGTGCCAGCAGCTTAGATGGTGGGCAAACCTACGAGCAGTACTTC	CASSLDGGQTYEQYF
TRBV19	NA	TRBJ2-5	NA	TGTGCCAGTAGTGTCACAGGGACGGAGACCCAGTACTTC	CASSVTGTETQYF
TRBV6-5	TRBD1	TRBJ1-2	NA	TGTGCCAGCAGCTCCGGACAGGCGAGGGGCTACACCTTC	CASSSGQARGYTF
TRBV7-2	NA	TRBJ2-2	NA	TGTGCCAGCAGATGGACCCTAGCTAGCGCCGGGGAGCTGTTTTTT	CASRWTLASAGELFF
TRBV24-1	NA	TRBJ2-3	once	TGTGCCACCAGTGCGGGAGCGTACACAGATACGCAGTATTTT	CATSAGAYTDTQYF
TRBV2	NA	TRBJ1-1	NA	TGTGCCAGCAGTCTACTACAGGTTAACGCTGAAGCTTTCTTT	CASSLLQVNAEAFF
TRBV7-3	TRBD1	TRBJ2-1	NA	TGTGCCAGCAGCCCGGGACAGCAAACCAATGAGCAGTTCTTC	CASSPGQQTNEQFF
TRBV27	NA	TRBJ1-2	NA	TGTGCCAGCAGTTTGACTGCGCGGCTAATCTATGGCTACACCTTC	CASSLTARLIYGYTF
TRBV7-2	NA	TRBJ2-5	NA	TGTGCCAGCAGCTTATCTAGTCCTGCTGCGACCCAGTACTTC	CASSLSSPAATQYF
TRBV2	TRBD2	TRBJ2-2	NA	TGTGCCAGCTCCAGGCTAGCGGGGGTTGAAACCGGGGAGCTGTTTTTT	CASSRLAGVETGELFF
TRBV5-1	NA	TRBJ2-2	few	TGCGCCAGCGAGCCGGGGACATTGCCCGGGGAGCTGTTTTTT	CASEPGTLPGELFF
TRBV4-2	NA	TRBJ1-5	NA	TGTGCCAGCAGCCAAGATTCGGGTGGGAATCAGCCCCAGCATTTT	CASSQDSGGNQPQHF
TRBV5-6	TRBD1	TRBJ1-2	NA	TGTGCCAGCTGTGACAGGGGTATTTTGGGTTTCACCTTC	CASCDRGILGFTF
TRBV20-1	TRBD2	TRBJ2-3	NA	TGCAGTGCTAGTAGCGGGGATACGCAGTATTTT	CSASSGDTQYF
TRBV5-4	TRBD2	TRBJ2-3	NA	TGTGCCAGCAGCGGGACTGGCGGGGGGGCTAGCACAGATACGCAGTATTTT	CASSGTGGGASTDTQYF
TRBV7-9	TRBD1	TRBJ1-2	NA	TGTGCCAGCAGCTTACTCGGGACAGATGGCTACACCTTC	CASSLLGTDGYTF
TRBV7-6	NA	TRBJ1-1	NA	TGTGCCAGCAGCTTAGGGACATGGCCAGGGACTGAAGCTTTCTTT	CASSLGTWPGTEAFF
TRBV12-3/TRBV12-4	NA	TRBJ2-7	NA	TGTGCCAGCAGGCTGAGCCCCTACGAGCAGTACTTC	CASRLSPYEQYF
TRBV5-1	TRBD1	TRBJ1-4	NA	TGCGCCAGCAGCTTGGCCAGGGGGCAGGATGAAAAACTGTTTTTT	CASSLARGQDEKLFF
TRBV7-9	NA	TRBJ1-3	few	TGTGCCAGCAGCTTAGACGGCGGGGCTGGAAACACCATATATTTT	CASSLDGGAGNTIYF
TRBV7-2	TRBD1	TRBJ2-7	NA	TGTGCCAGCAGCAACCCCGGGACAGGGCTTTCCTACGAGCAGTACTTC	CASSNPGTGLSYEQYF
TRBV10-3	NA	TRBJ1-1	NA	TGTGCCATCAGTGTCGTAGGGGGCACTGAAGCTTTCTTT	CAISVVGGTEAFF
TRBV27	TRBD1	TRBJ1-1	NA	TGTGCCAGCAGTTTCTACGTCAGGGGGCTGGGCACTGAAGCTTTCTTT	CASSFYVRGLGTEAFF
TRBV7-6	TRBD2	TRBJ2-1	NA	TGTGCCAGCAGTAGGACTAGCGGGAGCTCCTACAATGAGCAGTTCTTC	CASSRTSGSSYNEQFF
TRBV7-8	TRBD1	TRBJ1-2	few	TGTGCCAGCAGCTTAAGGGGACAGCCCAACGGCTATGGCTACACCTTC	CASSLRGQPNGYGYTF
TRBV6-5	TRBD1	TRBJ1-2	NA	TGTGCCAGCAGTTACTTGGGACAGCCGAACCACTATGGCTACACCTTC	CASSYLGQPNHYGYTF
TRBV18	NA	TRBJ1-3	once	TGTGCCAGCTCACCATCAGACTCTGGAAACACCATATATTTT	CASSPSDSGNTIYF
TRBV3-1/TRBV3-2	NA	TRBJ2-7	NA	TGTGCCAGCAGCCAAGGGATCAGGAACAACCGCTACGAGCAGTACTTC	CASSQGIRNNRYEQYF
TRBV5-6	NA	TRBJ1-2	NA	TGTGCCAGCAGCTCTGGGCCAGGGAATTATGGCTACACCTTC	CASSSGPGNYGYTF
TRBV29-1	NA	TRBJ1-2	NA	TGCAGCGTTGAATTCGGGGTGAAGAGCTATGGCTACACCTTC	CSVEFGVKSYGYTF
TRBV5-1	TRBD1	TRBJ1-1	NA	TGCGCCAGCAGCTCGGGACAGACGAACACTGAAGCTTTCTTT	CASSSGQTNTEAFF
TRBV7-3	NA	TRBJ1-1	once	TGTGCCAGCAGCTCGTCCGGAGGGTCCACTGAAGTTTTCTTT	CASSSSGGSTEVFF
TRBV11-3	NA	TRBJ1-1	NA	TGTGCCAGCAGCTCACGGTGGGGGGGGGACACTGAAGCTTTCTTT	CASSSRWGGDTEAFF
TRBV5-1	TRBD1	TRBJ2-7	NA	TGCGCCAGCAGCTTACAGGGGGGCTCCTACGAGCAGTACTTC	CASSLQGGSYEQYF
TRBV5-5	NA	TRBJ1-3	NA	TGTGCCAGCAGCTTTGAAACTAACACCATATATTTT	CASSFETNTIYF
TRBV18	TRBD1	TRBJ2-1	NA	TGTGCCAGCTCACTTGGGACAGGGAATAATGAGCAGTTCTTC	CASSLGTGNNEQFF
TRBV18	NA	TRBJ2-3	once	TGTGCCAGCTCCCTCATGCGGTGGCTGACGGGTTTGGCTGGAGATACGCAGTATTTT	CASSLMRWLTGLAGDTQYF
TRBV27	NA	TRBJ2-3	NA	TGTGCCAGCAGTTTTTGGGGTAGCGCAGATACGCAGTATTTT	CASSFWGSADTQYF
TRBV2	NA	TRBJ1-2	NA	TGTGCCAGCGGCGAGGGGGGGCACGGCTACACCTTC	CASGEGGHGYTF
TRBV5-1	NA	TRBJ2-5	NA	TGCGCCAGCAGCTTGGCACAGGGGACTCAAGAGACCCAGTACTTC	CASSLAQGTQETQYF
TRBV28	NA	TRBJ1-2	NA	TGTGCCAGCAGTATCCCCAGTTCGGGGGTGGAAGGCTACACCTTC	CASSIPSSGVEGYTF